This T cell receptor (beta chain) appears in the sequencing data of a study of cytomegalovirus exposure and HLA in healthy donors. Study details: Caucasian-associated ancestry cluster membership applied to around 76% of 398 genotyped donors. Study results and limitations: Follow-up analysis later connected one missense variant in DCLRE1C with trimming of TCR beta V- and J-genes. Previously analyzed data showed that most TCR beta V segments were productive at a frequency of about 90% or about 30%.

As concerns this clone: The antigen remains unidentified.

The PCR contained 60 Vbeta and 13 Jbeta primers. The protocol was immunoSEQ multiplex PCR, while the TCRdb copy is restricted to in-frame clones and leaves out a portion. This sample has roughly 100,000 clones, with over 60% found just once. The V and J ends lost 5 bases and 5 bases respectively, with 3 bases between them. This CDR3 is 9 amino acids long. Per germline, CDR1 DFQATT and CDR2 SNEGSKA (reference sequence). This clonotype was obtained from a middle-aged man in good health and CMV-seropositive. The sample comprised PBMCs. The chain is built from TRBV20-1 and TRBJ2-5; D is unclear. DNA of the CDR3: TGCAGTGCTCCGGAGACCCAGTACTTC. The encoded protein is CSAPETQYF.